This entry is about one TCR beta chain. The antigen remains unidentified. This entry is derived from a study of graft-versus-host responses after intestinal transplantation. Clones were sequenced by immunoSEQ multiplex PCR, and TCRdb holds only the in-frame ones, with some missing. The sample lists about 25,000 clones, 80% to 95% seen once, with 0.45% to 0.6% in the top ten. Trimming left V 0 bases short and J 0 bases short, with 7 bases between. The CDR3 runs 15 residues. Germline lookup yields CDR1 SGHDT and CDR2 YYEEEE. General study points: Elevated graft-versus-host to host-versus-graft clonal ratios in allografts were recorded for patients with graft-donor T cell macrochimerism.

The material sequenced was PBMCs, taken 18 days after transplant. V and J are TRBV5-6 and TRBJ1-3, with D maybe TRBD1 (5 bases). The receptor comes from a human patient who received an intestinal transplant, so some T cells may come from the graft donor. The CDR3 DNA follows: TGTGCCAGCAGCTTGGGGACAATCTCTGGAAACACCATATATTTT. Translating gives CASSLGTISGNTIYF.